One and the same sample provided the 22 T cell receptor beta chains below, sequenced in a study of CD8 T cells in ankylosing spondylitis. Using its own MiXCR run on the 5' RACE reads, TCRdb lists one record per CDR3 protein. The data hold some 180,000 distinct CDR3 sequences, with around a sixth observed a single time. Input material: blood, either unsorted or a sorted T cell fraction (not recorded which). The receptors originated from a male donor under 35 with ankylosing spondylitis or in good health (not recorded which).

This clonotype was seen many times. V gene TRBV29-1 combines with J gene TRBJ2-1; 8 bases fit TRBD2. Germline CDR1 is SQVTM and CDR2 is ANQGSEA. The length of the CDR3 is 17 residues. V lost 4 bases, J lost 9 bases, and 20 bases stayed unmatched. The CDR3, as DNA: TGCAGCGTTGGACCCATCCGAAGCGGGAGAGAGCTGGGTGAGCAGTTCTTC. This codes for CSVGPIRSGRELGEQFF.

The J gene is TRBJ2-7, the V gene TRBV5-1, with unresolved D. CDR1 is SGHRS and CDR2 is YFSETQ in the germline V gene. The CDR3 spans 14 residues. V was shortened by 0 bases and J by 2 bases, with 9 bases between the two germline ends. DNA of the CDR3: TGCGCCAGCAGCTTGGCGCCAGACCCCTACGAGCAGTACTTC. It encodes CASSLAPDPYEQYF.

In this sample, this clonotype turned up many times. The V gene is TRBV10-1, the J gene TRBJ2-7, with 11 bases lining up with TRBD2. The CDR3 has 15 residues. V trimming: 6 bases; J trimming: 4 bases; junction bases outside the gene matches: 8. Germline loops: CDR1 WNHNN, CDR2 SYGVQD (reference sequence). The CDR3 is CASRSSGTSGYEQYV. The CDR3 region has the DNA TGCGCCAGCAGGAGTAGTGGGACTAGCGGATACGAGCAGTACGTC.

V gene TRBV7-8 combines with J gene TRBJ2-7; TRBD2 matches 14 bases. Germline loops: CDR1 SGHVS, CDR2 FQNEAQ. The CDR3 runs to 14 residues. In DNA, the CDR3 is TGTGCCAGCAGCCCGGGACTAGCGGGGGACCTTGGTGTCGTC. It is translated as CASSPGLAGDLGVV.

V gene TRBV7-3 combines with J gene TRBJ2-1; 14 positions agree with TRBD2. Losses at the gene ends were 1 base for V and 7 bases for J; bases not matched to a gene: 3. The CDR3 has 16 amino acids. Germline lookup yields CDR1 SGHTA and CDR2 FQGTGA. CDR3 bases: TGTGCCAGCAGCTTAAGAGGGACTAGCGGGAGTAATGAGCAGTTCTTC. Protein product: CASSLRGTSGSNEQFF.

On this clonotype itself: Since a much larger clone is just one base distant, this may be a read error. The CDR3 loop is CTSSYLKGYTF. The CDR3 nucleotides are TGTACCAGCAGTTACCTAAAAGGCTACACCTTC. The chain uses TRBV6-2 or TRBV6-3 and TRBJ1-2; D ambiguous. Germline CDR1 reads MNHEY; CDR2 reads SVGEGT. CDR3 length: 11 residues.

This clonotype has at least ten counts. The V and J genes are TRBV12-3 or TRBV12-4 and TRBJ2-1; 7 positions agree with TRBD2. V lost 8 bases and J lost 7; bases outside the gene matches: 14. The CDR3 spans 15 residues. The CDR3 region is CASFPRGGRGNEQFF. The CDR3 region has the DNA TGTGCCAGCTTTCCGCGTGGCGGGAGAGGTAATGAGCAGTTCTTC.

This clonotype was counted at least ten times. V usage is TRBV24-1 and J usage is TRBJ2-6, with D perhaps TRBD1 (6 bases). Trimming removed 4 bases from V and 0 bases from J, with 12 bases in between. The CDR3 totals 17 residues. Germline V CDR1 and CDR2: KGHDR, SFDVKD. Here the CDR3 DNA reads TGTGCCACCAGTGAAGACCACAGGGCCTCTGGGGCCAACGTCCTGACTTTC. Amino acids: CATSEDHRASGANVLTF.

The chain is built from TRBV6-1 and TRBJ2-1, with TRBD2 matching over 10 bases. There are 13 residues in the CDR3. Germline trimming cut 7 bases from V and 8 bases from J; bases unmatched to any gene: 5. Germline CDR1 and CDR2: MNHNS and SASEGT. The CDR3 region is CASISGGEYEQFF. In nucleotides, the CDR3 is TGTGCCAGCATCAGCGGGGGGGAGTATGAGCAGTTCTTC.

This clonotype occurred many times. The chain has TRBV29-1 and TRBJ1-2; D remains ambiguous. V was trimmed by 0 bases and J by 5 bases, leaving 10 bases between them. From germline, CDR1 is SQVTM and CDR2 ANQGSEA. CDR3 length equals 13 residues. In nucleotides, the CDR3 is TGCAGCGTTGAAGATCATCGCAATTATGGCTACACCTTC. Translation: CSVEDHRNYGYTF.

This clonotype was seen repeatedly, ten times or more. The gene calls are TRBV12-3 or TRBV12-4 and TRBJ2-1; 8 bases fit TRBD1. Losses at the gene ends were 4 bases for V and 8 bases for J; bases not matched to a gene: 1. This CDR3 spans 12 amino acids. This chain's CDR3 is CASSYRGDEQFF. CDR3 bases: TGTGCCAGCAGTTACAGGGGGGATGAGCAGTTCTTC.

This clonotype was observed at least ten times. The chain carries TRBV12-3 or TRBV12-4 and TRBJ2-4; TRBD1 agrees at 8 bases. The CDR3 covers 18 residues. The ends lost 6 bases at V and 0 bases at J; junction bases unmatched: 13. The CDR3 loop is CASSLGQGQILAKNIQYF. Here the CDR3 DNA reads TGTGCCAGCAGCCTAGGACAGGGACAGATTCTAGCCAAAAACATTCAGTACTTC.

The table lists this clonotype with many counts. The V gene is TRBV12-3 or TRBV12-4, the J gene TRBJ1-1; D not resolved. The CDR3 sequence is 14 residues long. Trimming removed 3 bases from V and 2 bases from J, with 10 bases in between. The CDR3 is CASSFFGRNTEAFF. The CDR3 coding sequence is TGTGCCAGCAGTTTTTTTGGCAGAAACACTGAAGCTTTCTTT.

The genes are TRBV6-5 and TRBJ2-1; 14 bases are shared with TRBD2. Germline V gene lookup returns CDR1 MNHEY and CDR2 SVGAGI. The CDR3 has 16 amino acids. V dropped 7 bases and J dropped 13; count of bases not matched to a gene: 15. Here the CDR3 reads CASNQPGTSGSVNQFF. In DNA, the CDR3 is TGTGCCAGCAACCAACCCGGGACTAGCGGGAGCGTGAACCAGTTCTTC.

This clonotype was seen at least ten times. V and J are TRBV12-5 and TRBJ1-1; 8 bases fit TRBD1. The CDR3 consists of 15 residues. Germline trimming cut 4 bases from V and 5 bases from J; bases unmatched to any gene: 9. Germline CDR1 reads LGHNT; CDR2 reads FRNRAP. The CDR3 is CASGSPTGVGTEAFF. The CDR3 bases are TGTGCTAGTGGTTCCCCGACAGGGGTTGGGACTGAAGCTTTCTTT.

This clonotype showed up many times. The J gene is TRBJ2-2, the V gene TRBV6-6; weak D call: TRBD1 (6 bases). The germline V gene has CDR1 MNHNY and CDR2 SVGAGI (reference sequence). The length of the CDR3 is 14 residues. Trimming took off 6 bases at V and 5 bases at J, with 13 bases between the two ends. This CDR3 is CASRQGLRTGELFF. The CDR3 DNA is TGTGCCAGCAGACAGGGATTAAGGACCGGGGAGCTGTTTTTT.

In this sample, this clonotype turned up many times. The V and J genes are TRBV5-1 and TRBJ2-1, with 8 positions matching TRBD1. Germline CDR1 and CDR2: SGHRS and YFSETQ. The CDR3 is 15 residues long. V was clipped by 1 base and J by 6 bases; unmatched bases: 6. The CDR3 is CASSLQGATTNEQFF. DNA for the CDR3: TGCGCCAGCAGCTTGCAGGGGGCGACTACCAATGAGCAGTTCTTC. Full variable domain (outside the CDR3, taken from reference TRBV5-1 and TRBJ2-1): KAGVTQTPRYLIKTRGQQVTLSCSPISGHRSVSWYQQTPGQGLQFLFEYFSETQRNKGNFPGRFSGRQFSNSRSEMNVSTLELGDSALYLCASSLQGATTNEQFFGPGTRLTVL.

At least ten counts were recorded for this clonotype. The gene calls are TRBV12-3 or TRBV12-4 and TRBJ2-2, with a weak D call TRBD1 (5 bases). V was pared by 2 bases and J by 7 bases, with 5 bases between. This CDR3 contains 12 residues. CDR3 residues: CASSLTGGELFF. The DNA for the CDR3 is TGTGCCAGCAGTTTAACAGGCGGGGAGCTGTTTTTT.

This clonotype was detected ten times or more. The chain combines TRBV5-1 with TRBJ2-2; 7 nucleotides match TRBD2. The CDR3 runs to 16 residues. CDR1 is SGHRS, CDR2 YFSETQ, per germline. V was clipped by 1 base and J by 1 base; unmatched bases: 4. CDR3 amino acids: CASSLSGDRNTGELFF. The CDR3 DNA sequence: TGCGCCAGCAGCTTGAGCGGGGATCGGAACACCGGGGAGCTGTTTTTT.

This clonotype was detected ten times or more. V and J are TRBV12-3 or TRBV12-4 and TRBJ2-2; 7 nucleotides match TRBD2. The J segment lost 2 bases and the V segment lost 3 bases, leaving 6 bases of the junction unmatched. The CDR3 spans 16 residues. Written as DNA, the CDR3 is TGTGCCAGCAGTTTTTTGGCGGGGGTAAACACCGGGGAGCTGTTTTTT. Translating gives CASSFLAGVNTGELFF.

This clonotype was observed many times. The J gene is TRBJ1-2, the V gene TRBV21-1. TRBV21-1 is deemed a pseudogene. The CDR3 totals 13 residues. The CDR3 nucleotides are TGTGCCAGCATCCCACTATCGGGGGGCGGCTACACCTTC. It yields the protein CASIPLSGGGYTF.

V and J are TRBV20-1 and TRBJ2-4, with TRBD1 identical over 7 bases. J lost 11 bases, V lost 0 bases, and 10 bases had no gene match. The CDR3 spans 14 residues. Germline CDR1 is DFQATT and CDR2 is SNEGSKA (reference sequence). In nucleotides, the CDR3 is TGCAGTGCTAGAGACCCAACAGGGGCGCGACTTCAGTACTTC. Protein product: CSARDPTGARLQYF.